These 17 T cell receptor beta chains were all obtained from the same sample, sequenced in a study of CD8+ T cells in alopecia areata. Extraction of RNA preceded its reverse transcription into cDNA, which served as the sequencing template. Data came from immunoSEQ multiplex PCR; TCRdb stores just in-frame clones and leaves some out. The sample shows 150,000 to 200,000 clones, 67% of them seen only once. The source was CD8+ T cells sorted from blood, collected at week 0. These receptors originate from a human donor with alopecia areata.

CDR3 amino acids: CASSPSGGPSYEQYF. The CDR3 DNA is TGCGCCAGCAGCCCTAGCGGGGGTCCTTCCTACGAGCAGTACTTC. The V and J genes are TRBV5-1 and TRBJ2-7; the match to TRBD2 covers 10 bases. The CDR3 contains 15 residues. Germline CDR1 is SGHRS and CDR2 is YFSETQ. The V gene end was trimmed by 4 bases and the J gene end by 1 base; junction bases not matched to a gene: 5. The variable domain in full, with the rest retrieved from reference TRBV5-1 and TRBJ2-7, is KAGVTQTPRYLIKTRGQQVTLSCSPISGHRSVSWYQQTPGQGLQFLFEYFSETQRNKGNFPGRFSGRQFSNSRSEMNVSTLELGDSALYLCASSPSGGPSYEQYFGPGTRLTVT.

The chain couples TRBV7-2 to TRBJ2-6, with D uncertain. The V and J ends lost 4 bases and 1 base respectively, with 11 bases between them. The CDR3 extends over 16 amino acids. The germline CDR1 and CDR2 sequences are SGHTA and FQGNSA. Written as DNA, the CDR3 is TGTGCCAGCAGCTCATATGACGGATCTGGGGCCAACGTCCTGACTTTC. This codes for CASSSYDGSGANVLTF.

The chain joins TRBV5-6 to TRBJ1-1; no clear D gene. V shed 6 bases and J shed 0 bases, with 12 bases lying between them. This CDR3 spans 14 amino acids. The germline CDR1 and CDR2 sequences are SGHDT and YYEEEE. CDR3 nucleotide sequence: TGTGCCAGCACGGACGGGCTTATGAACACTGAAGCTTTCTTT. It codes for CASTDGLMNTEAFF.

CDR3 sequence (DNA): TGTGCCAGCTCACCATCGTCTTGGACTAGCGGTACCACAGATACGCAGTATTTT. Translated: CASSPSSWTSGTTDTQYF. V and J are TRBV18 and TRBJ2-3, with 10 bases that match TRBD2. V shed 2 bases, J shed 2 bases, and the junction held 10 bases outside the gene matches. Per germline, CDR1 KGHSH and CDR2 LQKENI. This CDR3 comprises 18 residues.

The chain joins TRBV30 to TRBJ2-7; D not resolved. V lost 4 bases, J lost 2 bases, and 9 bases lay in between. This CDR3 is 12 amino acids long. Germline CDR1 is GTSNPN and CDR2 is SVGIG (reference sequence). CDR3 residues: CAWNSRPYEQYF. DNA for the CDR3: TGTGCCTGGAACTCAAGACCCTACGAGCAGTACTTC.

This clone has more than one count but fewer than ten. The gene calls are TRBV30 and TRBJ1-4; D might be TRBD1 (5 bases). Germline CDR1 and CDR2: GTSNPN and SVGIG (reference sequence). V shed 1 base and J shed 8 bases, with 20 bases lying between them. This CDR3 spans 16 amino acids. The DNA of the CDR3 is TGTGCCTGGAGTGACGCCGTGGCAGGGCAAAAGGAAAAACTGTTTTTT. Protein: CAWSDAVAGQKEKLFF.

The chain couples TRBV20-1 to TRBJ2-5, with unresolved D. This CDR3 is 11 amino acids long. V lost 2 bases and J lost 5, with 6 bases in between. Germline V gene lookup returns CDR1 DFQATT and CDR2 SNEGSKA (reference sequence). The CDR3 loop reads CSARMGETQYF. The CDR3 nucleotides read TGCAGTGCTAGAATGGGGGAGACCCAGTACTTC.

This clone showed up just once. The J gene is TRBJ1-2, the V gene TRBV7-9; a possible D gene is TRBD1 (6 bases). The germline V gene encodes CDR1 SEHNR and CDR2 FQNEAQ (reference sequence). Trimming shortened V by 5 bases and J by 6 bases, and 13 bases separated the two germline ends. This CDR3 has 13 amino acids. CDR3 in DNA: TGTGCCAGCAGCGCCGGGACACGGAATGGCTACACCTTC. The encoded protein is CASSAGTRNGYTF.

The chain has TRBV19 and TRBJ1-1; the D gene is possibly TRBD1 (6 bases). There are 17 residues in the CDR3. Trimming took off 2 bases at V and 4 bases at J, with 20 bases between the two ends. From germline, CDR1 is LNHDA and CDR2 SQIVND (reference sequence). The CDR3 spells CASSIIPPRRGGTEAFF. The CDR3 DNA sequence: TGTGCCAGTAGTATAATCCCCCCCCGCAGGGGTGGCACTGAAGCTTTCTTT.

The chain uses TRBV6-5 and TRBJ1-2; no reliable D call. The V end was cut by 5 bases, the J end by 2 bases, with 12 bases between. This CDR3 has 14 residues. Germline V lookup: CDR1 MNHEY, CDR2 SVGAGI. CDR3 nucleotides: TGTGCCAGCAGTCCCGCTGAGGGAAACTATGGCTACACCTTC. Encoded protein: CASSPAEGNYGYTF.

This clone was observed a handful of times. The chain links TRBV7-9 to TRBJ1-5; tentatively, D is TRBD1 (5 bases). The V end was cut by 5 bases, the J end by 2 bases, with 13 bases between. The germline V gene has CDR1 SEHNR and CDR2 FQNEAQ (reference sequence). The CDR3 totals 15 residues. CDR3 protein: CASSQGPSGNQPQHF. In DNA form, the CDR3 reads TGTGCCAGCAGCCAGGGACCCAGCGGCAATCAGCCCCAGCATTTT.

This chain links TRBV9 with TRBJ2-5; D is unresolved. This CDR3 has 12 amino acids. Germline lookup yields CDR1 SGDLS and CDR2 YYNGEE. V gave up 4 bases and J gave up 0 bases, with 4 bases separating them. The CDR3 region has the DNA TGTGCCAGCAGCAACAACCAAGAGACCCAGTACTTC. This codes for CASSNNQETQYF. Full variable domain (missing parts from reference TRBV9 and TRBJ2-5): DSGVTQTPKHLITATGQRVTLRCSPRSGDLSVYWYQQSLDQGLQFLIQYYNGEERAKGNILERFSAQQFPDLHSELNLSSLELGDSALYFCASSNNQETQYFGPGTRLLVL.

V usage is TRBV30 and J usage is TRBJ2-7; no reliable D call. CDR1 GTSNPN and CDR2 SVGIG come from the germline V gene (reference sequence). The length of the CDR3 is 13 residues. Trimming pared 2 bases from V and 2 bases from J, leaving 10 bases between. The CDR3 bases are TGTGCCTGGAGTTCGGGTCGCGCCTACGAGCAGTACTTC. Residues: CAWSSGRAYEQYF.

The V gene is TRBV6-5, the J gene TRBJ2-1; D gene unclear. Trimming took off 5 bases at V and 4 bases at J, with 12 bases between the two ends. This CDR3 is built from 14 residues. From germline, CDR1 is MNHEY and CDR2 SVGAGI. CDR3: CASSPGTLYNEQFF. The CDR3 bases are TGTGCCAGCAGTCCGGGCACCCTTTACAATGAGCAGTTCTTC.

The V and J genes are TRBV12-5 and TRBJ2-7; D unresolved. This CDR3 contains 13 residues. CDR1 is LGHNT and CDR2 is FRNRAP in the germline V gene. V lost 4 bases and J lost 0, with 7 bases in between. This CDR3 is CASGWSSSYEQYF. CDR3 nucleotides: TGTGCTAGTGGTTGGAGTAGCTCCTACGAGCAGTACTTC.

The chain recombines TRBV5-6 with TRBJ2-3, with 8 bases fitting TRBD1. Germline lookup yields CDR1 SGHDT and CDR2 YYEEEE. The CDR3 is 14 amino acids. Trimming removed 5 bases from V and 2 bases from J; junction bases left unmatched: 4. CDR3 DNA: TGTGCCAGCAGTATGGACAGGGACACAGATACGCAGTATTTT. Its translation: CASSMDRDTDTQYF.

The chain couples TRBV27 to TRBJ2-3, with no clear D. The CDR3 runs 14 residues. From germline, CDR1 is MNHEY and CDR2 SMNVEV (reference sequence). V was cut by 5 bases and J by 0 bases, with 9 bases left in between. CDR3 protein: CASSPGPSTDTQYF. DNA of the CDR3: TGTGCCAGCAGTCCCGGGCCGAGCACAGATACGCAGTATTTT.